This passage covers 19 T cell receptor beta chains from one sample sequenced in a study of blood T cell repertoires in COVID-19. Profiling relied on immunoSEQ multiplex PCR, and the TCRdb table lists in-frame clones only, not all of them. The sample shows 50,000 to 55,000 clones, about 83% of them seen only once. Sample: peripheral blood. All receptors come from a woman aged 80 or over with acute or convalescent COVID-19.

The V gene is TRBV10-3, the J gene TRBJ2-1, with TRBD2 matching 7 bases. The CDR3 consists of 14 residues. J gave up 7 bases and V 7 bases, and 10 bases lay outside the gene matches. The germline V gene has CDR1 ENHRY and CDR2 SYGVKD. The CDR3 region has the DNA TGTGCCATCAAAGGCGGGAGCCGTGGAAATGAGCAGTTCTTC. It translates to CAIKGGSRGNEQFF.

V is TRBV4-1 and J is TRBJ2-3; 10 nucleotides line up with TRBD2. Trimming cost V 3 bases and J 1 base; bases outside gene matches: 10. The CDR3 contains 18 residues. Germline V gene sequence: CDR1 MGHRA, CDR2 YSYEKL. CDR3 sequence reads: CASSQGYTGLARTDTQYF. The CDR3 bases are TGCGCCAGCAGCCAGGGTTACACGGGACTAGCGCGCACAGATACGCAGTATTTT.

The gene calls are TRBV15 and TRBJ1-5; D ambiguous. Germline V lookup: CDR1 LNHNV, CDR2 YYDKDF (reference sequence). The V end lost 8 bases, the J end lost 0 bases, and 11 bases lay between the germline ends. There are 14 residues in the CDR3. The CDR3 loop reads CATGPQYSNQPQHF. The CDR3 region has the DNA TGTGCCACCGGCCCCCAGTATAGCAATCAGCCCCAGCATTTT.

This chain links TRBV2 with TRBJ2-7, with TRBD2 matching over 9 bases. The CDR3 spans 13 residues. J was trimmed by 6 bases and V by 7 bases; bases with no gene match: 7. CDR1 and CDR2 (germline): SNHLY, FYNNEI. The DNA of the CDR3 is TGTGCCAGCACCCCGGGACTAGCAGGCGAGCAGTACGTC. As protein: CASTPGLAGEQYV.

The chain employs TRBV7-9 and TRBJ2-7; 11 bases are shared with TRBD2. The ends lost 3 bases at V and 2 bases at J; junction bases unmatched: 3. Germline V lookup: CDR1 SEHNR, CDR2 FQNEAQ (reference sequence). The CDR3 is 15 residues long. The CDR3 reads CASSFGLAGAYEQYV. CDR3 DNA: TGTGCCAGCAGCTTCGGACTAGCGGGCGCCTACGAGCAGTACGTC.

The genes are TRBV6-2 or TRBV6-3 and TRBJ2-5; 10 nucleotides align to TRBD2. With V trimmed by 4 bases and J by 5 bases, 4 bases remained unmatched. The V gene's germline CDR1 is MNHEY and CDR2 SVGEGT. This CDR3 has 14 amino acids. The CDR3 region has the DNA TGTGCCAGCAGTTGGCTAGCGGGAGTGGAGACCCAGTACTTC. Residues: CASSWLAGVETQYF.

There are a few counts of this clone. CDR3 protein: CASSAPGLRELFF. Here the CDR3 DNA reads TGTGCCAGTAGTGCGCCGGGACTCCGGGAGCTGTTTTTT. The chain recombines TRBV19 with TRBJ2-2, with a possible D match to TRBD2 (6 bases). The CDR3 is 13 amino acids. Germline V lookup: CDR1 LNHDA, CDR2 SQIVND (reference sequence). V lost 5 bases and J 9 bases, leaving 13 bases between the germline ends. Full variable domain (missing parts from reference TRBV19 and TRBJ2-2): DGGITQSPKYLFRKEGQNVTLSCEQNLNHDAMYWYRQDPGQGLRLIYYSQIVNDFQKGDIAEGYSVSREKKESFPLTVTSAQKNPTAFYLCASSAPGLRELFFGEGSRLTVL.

This rearrangement joins TRBV27 to TRBJ1-5; a weak D match, TRBD1 (5 bases). The ends were cut back, 4 bases at V and 4 bases at J, with 14 bases in the middle. The CDR3 covers 15 residues. The germline gives CDR1 MNHEY, CDR2 SMNVEV (reference sequence). DNA of the CDR3: TGTGCCAGCAGTTCCTTGGGGGGGGGAAATCAGCCCCAGCATTTT. Its translation is CASSSLGGGNQPQHF.

The rearrangement uses TRBV28 and TRBJ1-5, with 9 bases that match TRBD1. The CDR3 spans 17 residues. With 6 bases clipped from V and 0 bases from J, the junction kept 9 bases outside the gene matches. CDR1 MDHEN and CDR2 SYDVKM come from the germline V gene. The CDR3 here is CASRNRDRAYSNQPQHF. CDR3 coding DNA: TGTGCCAGCAGGAACCGGGACAGGGCGTATAGCAATCAGCCCCAGCATTTT.

The chain employs TRBV5-6 and TRBJ2-5; 13 nucleotides align to TRBD2. With V trimmed by 3 bases and J by 6 bases, 8 bases remained unmatched. From germline, CDR1 is SGHDT and CDR2 YYEEEE. This CDR3 comprises 16 residues. Here the CDR3 reads CASSSLRTSGGKTQYF. In DNA, the CDR3 is TGTGCCAGCAGCTCGCTACGGACTAGCGGGGGAAAGACCCAGTACTTC.

The DNA of the CDR3 is TGTGCCAGCAGCGTAACAGAGGCCCGAGGGAAAAATGAGCAGTTCTTC. Amino acid sequence: CASSVTEARGKNEQFF. The chain couples TRBV9 to TRBJ2-1, with TRBD2 as a possible D gene (5 bases). Between the trimmed V and J ends, which lost 1 base and 7 bases, there was a span of 18 bases. The length of the CDR3 is 16 residues. Germline V gene lookup returns CDR1 SGDLS and CDR2 YYNGEE. Filled out from reference TRBV9 and TRBJ2-1, the complete variable domain reads DSGVTQTPKHLITATGQRVTLRCSPRSGDLSVYWYQQSLDQGLQFLIQYYNGEERAKGNILERFSAQQFPDLHSELNLSSLELGDSALYFCASSVTEARGKNEQFFGPGTRLTVL.

This clone has more than one count but fewer than ten. The gene calls are TRBV30 and TRBJ2-5; 9 nucleotides agree with TRBD1. Trimming cost V 4 bases and J 2 bases; bases outside gene matches: 8. The CDR3 extends over 15 amino acids. Looked up from germline, CDR1 is GTSNPN and CDR2 is SVGIG (reference sequence). The CDR3 spells CAWKQGARPQETQYF. CDR3 coding DNA: TGTGCCTGGAAACAGGGGGCAAGGCCTCAAGAGACCCAGTACTTC.

This chain links TRBV7-9 with TRBJ2-7, with D possibly matching TRBD1 (5 bases). CDR3 length: 14 amino acids. The ends were cut back, 3 bases at V and 5 bases at J, with 14 bases in the middle. Per germline, CDR1 SEHNR and CDR2 FQNEAQ (reference sequence). The CDR3 bases are TGTGCCAGCAGCTTCACAGGTCTAATCGACGAGCAGTACTTC. Amino acids: CASSFTGLIDEQYF.

The V call is TRBV13, the J call TRBJ2-5, with a weak D call TRBD2 (6 bases). This CDR3 spans 13 amino acids. The V end was cut by 5 bases, the J end by 3 bases, with 10 bases between. Looked up from germline, CDR1 is PRHDT and CDR2 is FYEKMQ (reference sequence). The CDR3 sequence is CASSLGLEETQYF. The CDR3 nucleotides read TGTGCCAGCAGCCTGGGACTCGAAGAGACCCAGTACTTC.

The chain combines TRBV3-1 (or the pseudogene TRBV3-2) with TRBJ2-7, with TRBD1 identical over 11 bases. Trimming cost V 2 bases and J 6 bases; bases outside gene matches: 6. CDR1 is LGHDT and CDR2 is YNNKEL in the germline V gene (reference sequence). This CDR3 comprises 15 residues. The CDR3 nucleotides read TGTGCCAGCAGCCAAAATGGGGGACAGGGGGGCGAGCAGTACTTC. Translation: CASSQNGGQGGEQYF.

The rearrangement links TRBV3-1 (or the pseudogene TRBV3-2) to TRBJ2-1; TRBD1 matches at 9 bases. The J segment lost 9 bases and the V segment lost 8 bases, leaving 2 bases of the junction unmatched. Per the germline V gene, CDR1 is LGHDT and CDR2 is YNNKEL (reference sequence). This CDR3 contains 11 residues. The CDR3 bases are TGTGCCAGCGGGACAGGGAGTGAGCAGTTCTTC. This codes for CASGTGSEQFF.

The chain joins TRBV25-1 to TRBJ1-2; D is ambiguous. CDR1 is MGHDK, CDR2 SYGVNS, per germline. This CDR3 contains 15 residues. Deletions cut 2 bases from V and 2 bases from J, with 12 bases between. The CDR3 DNA is TGTGCCAGCAGTGAAGCCTTGGGAGGGAACTATGGCTACACCTTC. Translated, it gives CASSEALGGNYGYTF.

This clone was found a few times. Here the CDR3 DNA reads TGCGCCAGCAGCTTGGAAGGGGGACAGGGGGGTTCACCCCTCCACTTT. The encoded protein is CASSLEGGQGGSPLHF. The chain joins TRBV5-1 to TRBJ1-6; TRBD1 agrees at 11 bases. Germline lookup yields CDR1 SGHRS and CDR2 YFSETQ. There are 16 residues in the CDR3. The J segment lost 9 bases and the V segment lost 0 bases, leaving 5 bases of the junction unmatched.

The V and J genes are TRBV19 and TRBJ1-2, with 9 bases aligning to TRBD1. The CDR3 runs to 14 residues. The germline V gene has CDR1 LNHDA and CDR2 SQIVND (reference sequence). Unmatched junction bases numbered 7, after V lost 3 bases and J lost 8 bases. CDR3: CASSIDRGSGGYTF. The DNA of the CDR3 is TGTGCCAGTAGTATCGACAGGGGGTCAGGCGGCTACACCTTC. Filled out from reference TRBV19 and TRBJ1-2, the complete variable domain reads DGGITQSPKYLFRKEGQNVTLSCEQNLNHDAMYWYRQDPGQGLRLIYYSQIVNDFQKGDIAEGYSVSREKKESFPLTVTSAQKNPTAFYLCASSIDRGSGGYTFGSGTRLTVV.